This T cell receptor beta chain was found in a study of vaccination and CD4 T cells after COVID-19 (dated by TCRdb to 2022 to 2024). About the investigation overall: In the convalescent cohort there were six males and four females, among whom were two Hispanic individuals, seven Caucasians, two Asians and one multiracial person. Post-COVID blood samples from convalescent patients were collected a median of roughly 100 days after diagnosis, with a range of roughly 35 to 180 days. Control cultures used a CEFX viral epitope pool as positive control, an HIV-1 Nef peptide pool as negative control, or no peptide. Participants got two doses of the Pfizer-BioNTech BNT162b2 vaccine (n=8) or two doses of the Moderna mRNA-1273 vaccine (n=2). Post-vaccine blood samples were obtained a median of around 74 days after the second vaccine dose, with a range of roughly 13 to 250 days. For stimulating the cultures, overlapping spike peptide pools were used, derived from SARS-CoV-2 as well as from the common cold coronaviruses HCoV-NL63, HCoV-OC43 and HCoV-229E. Memory CD4+ T cell crossreactivity between SARS-CoV-2 and common cold coronavirus spike proteins was assessed at the TCR clonotype level in an earlier paper using these donors. In roughly nine COVID-19 convalescent patients and a handful of infection-naive healthy vaccine recipients, the spike-specific CD4+ TCR repertoire before mRNA vaccination was compared with the repertoire after mRNA vaccination.

Overall study results and their limits: Of the vaccine-specific clones in convalescent patients, 304 of 307, or nearly all, reacted only to SARS-CoV-2 spike and did not cross-react with common cold coronaviruses. An increase in the median number of SARS-CoV-2-reactive clonotypes from 21 after infection to roughly 39 after vaccination was observed, but the change was not found to be significant. Relatively few convalescent patients were included in the study, and early timepoints after natural infection were not analyzed. In convalescent patients, a median around 85% of post-vaccine SARS-CoV-2-reactive clones were detected only after vaccination, and vaccine-specific priming was suggested by this finding.

The sample's treatment or condition label, decoded: approximately 10-day PBMC culture with coronavirus spike peptide pools or control peptides (ViraFEST assay). CD4+ T cells from unexposed donors were collected before the COVID-19 pandemic (2011-2018). The study used the ViraFEST assay, which expanded antigen-specific T cells with peptide pools and then identified expanded clonotypes by TCR sequencing. Each well held about 2 million PBMCs cultured in IMDM containing roughly 5% human AB serum and 9 to 10 IU/ml IL-2, with about 9.4 ug/ml peptide pools added. On days 3 and 7, half of the culture medium was replaced with fresh IL-2-containing medium. After 10 to 11 days of culture, CD4+ T cells were isolated by negative selection with the EasySep CD4+ T cell isolation kit. As cell number allowed, CD4+ T cells from unexposed donors were tested for reactivity to SARS-CoV-2 S and N and to four common cold coronavirus spike pools. Ficoll-Paque Plus gradient centrifugation was used to isolate PBMCs from whole blood, and the isolated PBMCs were then either used fresh or cryopreserved at -140C. Culture conditions were generally each tested in triplicate wells. Leukapheresis product for the unexposed donors was purchased commercially.

The library was prepared using PCR. DNA from cultured CD4+ T cells was subjected to TCR sequencing with the Oncomine TCR Beta short-read assay at the Johns Hopkins FTIC core. Genomic DNA was extracted from the cultured CD4+ T cells with the QIAamp micro DNA kit. The Oncomine TCR Beta libraries from cultured CD4+ T cells were pooled using unique dual indexes and then sequenced on an Illumina iSeq 100. Regarding the original processing steps: Non-productive sequences were removed, and CDR3s that did not start with C, did not end with F or W, or were shorter than 7 amino acids were discarded. Antigen-specific clonotypes were identified with the MANAFEST web application by comparing peptide-stimulated wells with reference and other culture wells. To be called positive, a clone needed an FDR below 0.05, an odds ratio above 5, and a productive frequency above 0.1% in at least two of three replicate wells. A clonotype counted as cross-reactive if it showed significant expansion both in the SARS-CoV-2 spike wells and in at least one common cold coronavirus spike condition. Using R version 3.6.1, CDR3 homology was evaluated through Levenshtein distances (stringdist) along with unrooted phylogenetic trees (ape). TCRdb reprocessing: public reads trimmed at Q25 with fastp, clones called with MiXCR, in-frame beta chains kept. Identical CDR3 proteins give one entry, which carries the most common genes and DNA. The V and J calls and clone size are TCRdb's, not the authors'. In this sample the table shows approximately 7,600 distinct CDR3 sequences, 50% of which occur a single time. Nearly 25% of the sample rests with the top ten.

This clonotype has just one count. Its target antigen remains unknown. No quality values exist for individual bases; no much larger clone is one base distant. One read is thin evidence. The CDR3 covers 11 residues, taking in both the cysteine and the phenylalanine. Only the CDR3 portion is preserved as DNA: 33 bases, with reading frame beginning at the first base. From a lookup of the germline V gene (reference sequence), CDR1 and CDR2 are SEHNR and FQNEAQ. V loses 8 bases of germline sequence and J loses 1 base, and the interval between the two ends is 5 bases. Recombination connected TRBV7-9 to TRBJ1-1, with the D gene too uncertain to name. The sample taken for sequencing was CD4+ T cells from blood, cultured in vitro. This TCR was sampled from a human donor in good health. CDR3 loop: CASRGNTEAFF. The DNA reads TGTGCCAGCCGGGGGAACACTGAAGCTTTCTTT.